The TCR beta chain under discussion was sequenced for a study of Graves' ophthalmopathy and Graves' hyperthyroidism (dated by TCRdb to between 2017 and 2018). General notes on the study: Peripheral blood was collected before any treatment was given, at the time of initial diagnosis. The study used TCR beta repertoire signatures to distinguish Graves' ophthalmopathy from Graves' hyperthyroidism and to predict progression to ophthalmopathy. In total, over 130 blood samples were TCR-sequenced: around 42 ophthalmopathy, some 75 hyperthyroidism and about 17 hyperthyroidism-to-ophthalmopathy patients. To explore V-J signatures that separate ophthalmopathy from hyperthyroidism, a discovery set of 95 to 100 patients was enrolled, consisting of 40 to 45 with ophthalmopathy and fewer than 60 with stable hyperthyroidism. The independent validation cohort included 20 or so hyperthyroidism patients plus 17 patients who later progressed from hyperthyroidism to ophthalmopathy. In over 5 hyperthyroidism patients, the T-cell repertoire of thyroid tissue was compared with the T-cell repertoire of blood. Following sample collection, hyperthyroidism patients were given methimazole at a starting dose of 30 mg daily, and ophthalmopathy patients were given high-dose intravenous methylprednisolone.

Ophthalmopathy patients were characterized by moderately to severely active disease, a Clinical Activity Score of at least 3, a NOSPECS grade of at least 4, and a disease duration under 3 months. Anyone with other autoimmune diseases, uncontrolled infections, pregnancy or lactation was excluded from the study. Clinical symptoms, serum thyroxine, TRAb, thyroid ultrasound and orbital computed tomography formed the basis of the diagnosis. Ficoll-Paque density gradient centrifugation was used to isolate PBMCs from 8.5 to 10 ml of fresh peripheral blood. Total RNA was extracted with Trizol reagent and quality-checked on an Agilent 2100 Bioanalyzer. This clonotype was seen once. It has no known antigen specificity. Base quality data are lacking; no much larger clone is found one base away. One read represents weak support. General conclusions and limits of the study: Most expanded thyroid clonotypes with frequency above 0.001 were also detected in blood, suggesting blood repertoires may reflect the thyroid immune response. In validation, the model predicted ophthalmopathy progression with about 71% sensitivity and approximately 75% specificity; roughly 11 predicted patients were CT-confirmed with GO in a median of around 6 months. No statistical method was used to predetermine the sample size, and group allocation was not hidden from the investigators. In cross-validation, the 13-signature model distinguished ophthalmopathy from stable hyperthyroidism with 85% to 90% sensitivity and about 84% specificity, and in the test set the corresponding values were approximately 79% and 70%.

The CDR3 measures 16 amino acids from cysteine to phenylalanine. Here the CDR3 DNA is all that survives: 48 bases in frame from base 1. CDR1 MDHEN and CDR2 SYDVKM are derived from the germline V gene. Trimming at the junction amounts to 10 bases on V and 5 bases on J, and the germline ends lie 27 bases apart. TCR beta CDR3 regions were amplified from RNA transcripts for repertoire sequencing. HTBI primers and the Qiagen OneStep RT-PCR kit were used in a first-round RT-PCR, which was followed by a second-round multiplex PCR, size selection and purification. Sequencing of the libraries was carried out on an Illumina HiSeq2000 in paired-end mode with 100 bp reads. The authors processed their data as follows. SOAPnuke was used to process the reads, removing any read that contained adapters or uncalled bases, had a mean Phred below 15, or lacked an exact match to the constant primer or identifier. COPE v1.2.5 was used to merge the high-quality paired reads. Clonotypes were defined as unique nucleotide sequences and were aligned to IMGT TRB V, D and J references using MiTCR v1.1. The analysis was limited to V-J combinations with a frequency above 0.0001, which together covered just over 98% of the repertoires. For each V-J combination, a TCR clonal expansion and chaos score was defined as F50 clonal expansion divided by the chaos observed in the TCRdist matrix. Features were reduced by Welch's t-statistics and random forest to 10 to 15 V-J combinations, which fed a naive Bayes classifier. The Morisita-Horn index was used to measure how similar the thyroid and blood repertoires were. TCRdb reprocessed the public reads (quality trimming at Q25 with fastp, clone calling with MiXCR) and kept in-frame beta chains. CDR3 protein duplicates are merged, each entry listing the most common genes and DNA. In this record, the V and J calls reflect TCRdb's handling and not the investigators' own analysis. Present in this sample are under 350,000 distinct CDR3 sequences, about a sixth of which were seen just once. Roughly an eighth of the sample comes from the top ten.

The source of this sequence is an adult man with Graves' ophthalmopathy. The receptor chain draws on TRBV28 and TRBJ2-7; the D gene is perhaps TRBD2, from 6 matching bases. Source material: peripheral blood. The CDR3 region: CATGDWGRRPVDEQYF. The sequenced DNA: TGTGCCACCGGGGACTGGGGTCGGAGACCAGTGGACGAGCAGTACTTC.